This T cell receptor beta chain was retrieved from a study of blood T cell repertoires in COVID-19. Background on the study: Acute and convalescent COVID-19 samples came from the United States, Italy and Spain. The cDNA or gDNA used as material had been derived from T cells, B-cell-depleted T cells, or PBMCs.

Germline CDR1 and CDR2: SGHNT and YENEEA. V lost 3 bases and J lost 4, with 11 bases in between. There are 14 residues in the CDR3. Original data processing: Amplified reference gene primers provided the basis for estimating nucleated cell counts. Generated by immunoSEQ multiplex PCR, the TCRdb table keeps only in-frame clones and is missing some. V and J calls plus clone size are reproduced from that table; the DNA served to infer D and trimming. The table shows about 170,000 clones, with roughly four fifths occurring only once. Sequencing input: peripheral blood. V gene TRBV11-3 combines with J gene TRBJ2-3; D is possibly TRBD1 (5 bases). This receptor was obtained from a man between 65 and 85 years old with active or convalescent COVID-19. CDR3 nucleotides: TGTGCCAGCAGCTTGAGCGCAGGGCCAGATACGCAGTATTTT. This encodes CASSLSAGPDTQYF.